Shown below are 29 T cell receptor beta chains from a single sample sequenced in a study of blood T cell repertoires in COVID-19. Clones were read by immunoSEQ multiplex PCR, and TCRdb kept only the in-frame ones, dropping some. The table shows nearly 60,000 clones, with 90% occurring only once. The sequenced sample consisted of peripheral blood. The source is a man in his sixties with active COVID-19.

The chain recombines TRBV19 with TRBJ1-5; 7 bases line up with TRBD1. Germline lookup yields CDR1 LNHDA and CDR2 SQIVND (reference sequence). The length of the CDR3 is 15 residues. Trimming cost V 8 bases and J 4 bases; bases outside gene matches: 11. The CDR3: CASARVRDRNQPQHF. DNA for the CDR3: TGTGCCAGTGCACGAGTCCGGGACAGAAATCAGCCCCAGCATTTT.

The chain uses TRBV12-3 or TRBV12-4 and TRBJ1-5; tentative D call: TRBD1 (5 bases). The CDR3 is 13 amino acids. The V gene lost 3 bases and the J gene lost 6 bases, with 9 bases spanning the gap. CDR3 protein: CASSFGGFQPQHF. As DNA, the CDR3 is TGTGCCAGCAGTTTTGGGGGGTTTCAGCCCCAGCATTTT.

The V gene is TRBV10-3, the J gene TRBJ1-4, with TRBD1 identical over 7 bases. V shed 0 bases, J shed 13 bases, and the junction held 2 bases outside the gene matches. The CDR3 contains 12 residues. CDR1 and CDR2 (germline): ENHRY, SYGVKD. The CDR3 region is CAISESRDRLFF. CDR3 DNA sequence: TGTGCCATCAGTGAGTCGAGGGACAGACTGTTTTTT.

In DNA form, the CDR3 reads TGTGCCAGCTCACCCCCGGTGCGGGAACCCACAGATACGCAGTATTTT. Translating gives CASSPPVREPTDTQYF. The rearrangement links TRBV18 to TRBJ2-3; tentative D call: TRBD2 (6 bases). CDR1 and CDR2 from the germline V gene are KGHSH and LQKENI. The V gene lost 3 bases and the J gene lost 2 bases, with 15 bases spanning the gap. This CDR3 region has 16 residues. The entire variable domain, with the rest obtained from reference TRBV18 and TRBJ2-3, is as follows: NAGVMQNPRHLVRRRGQEARLRCSPMKGHSHVYWYRQLPEEGLKFMVYLQKENIIDESGMPKERFSAEFPKEGPSILRIQQVVRGDSAAYFCASSPPVREPTDTQYFGPGTRLTVL.

On this clone itself: One end of the junction fails to match germline, which may point to a read error. This rearrangement joins TRBV6-4 to TRBJ1-5; 8 bases fit TRBD1. The V gene's germline CDR1 is MRHNA and CDR2 SNTAGT. The CDR3 sequence is 14 residues long. The CDR3 sequence is CAGRPGQVDQPQHF. For the CDR3, the DNA is TGTGCCGGCAGGCCGGGACAGGTGGACCAGCCCCAGCATTTT.

The chain carries TRBV5-1 and TRBJ2-3, with 7 bases that match TRBD1. Germline lookup yields CDR1 SGHRS and CDR2 YFSETQ. CDR3 size: 14 residues. V lost 4 bases, J lost 1 base, and 3 bases stayed unmatched. The CDR3 protein is CASSIGQGTDTQYF. Written as DNA, the CDR3 is TGCGCCAGCAGCATTGGACAGGGCACAGATACGCAGTATTTT.

This chain connects TRBV19 to TRBJ2-7, with TRBD1 matching over 9 bases. This CDR3 has 13 amino acids. Germline CDR1 is LNHDA and CDR2 is SQIVND (reference sequence). V shed 6 bases, J shed 5 bases, and the junction held 5 bases outside the gene matches. The CDR3 region has the DNA TGTGCCAGTAGACGGACAGGGGTGGACGAGCAGTACTTC. Its translation: CASRRTGVDEQYF.

The gene calls are TRBV7-6 and TRBJ2-1; 7 nucleotides match TRBD2. CDR1 and CDR2 from the germline V gene are SGHVS and FNYEAQ. The ends lost 0 bases at V and 4 bases at J; junction bases unmatched: 15. This CDR3 has 19 residues. CDR3: CASSLAWRDRRGGYNEQFF. The CDR3 nucleotides read TGTGCCAGCAGCTTAGCTTGGCGGGATCGCCGCGGGGGATACAATGAGCAGTTCTTC.

The J gene is TRBJ1-1, the V gene TRBV12-2; the table's D gene call, TRBD1, was not cross checked with the DNA. TRBV12-2 is recorded as a pseudogene. The CDR3 loop spans 16 amino acids. CDR3 residues: CASRLEGSCQGTEAFF. CDR3 DNA sequence: TGTGCAAGTCGCTTAGAGGGCAGTTGTCAGGGCACTGAAGCTTTCTTT.

A word on this clone: Additional DNA sequences in this sample encode the identical CDR3. The CDR3 region is CASSISLAKNIQYF. CDR3 nucleotide sequence: TGTGCCAGTAGTATAAGCTTAGCCAAAAACATTCAGTACTTC. The chain is built from TRBV19 and TRBJ2-4; no firm D call. The V and J ends lost 2 bases and 0 bases respectively, with 5 bases between them. Germline V gives CDR1 LNHDA, CDR2 SQIVND (reference sequence). CDR3 length: 14 residues.

This chain uses TRBV30 with TRBJ2-7, with TRBD2 as a possible D gene (7 bases). Per germline, CDR1 GTSNPN and CDR2 SVGIG (reference sequence). The CDR3 has 13 amino acids. CDR3 loop: CGYEGGGPGEQYF. The CDR3 DNA follows: TGTGGCTATGAAGGGGGAGGGCCTGGGGAGCAGTACTTC. Complete variable domain (other parts from reference TRBV30 and TRBJ2-7): SQTIHQWPATLVQPVGSPLSLECTVEGTSNPNLYWYRQAAGRGLQLLFYSVGIGQISSEVPQNLSASRPQDRQFILSSKKLLLSDSGFYLCGYEGGGPGEQYFGPGTRLTVT.

The J gene is TRBJ1-2, the V gene TRBV29-1, with D possibly TRBD1 on 5 matching bases. Trimming left V 4 bases short and J 4 bases short, with 13 bases between. Germline CDR1 and CDR2: SQVTM and ANQGSEA. CDR3 length equals 13 residues. This chain's CDR3 is CSVVVRDFYGYTF. For the CDR3, the DNA is TGCAGCGTTGTTGTCAGGGACTTCTATGGCTACACCTTC.

The chain joins TRBV14 to TRBJ1-1, with D possibly TRBD1 on 5 matching bases. Germline CDR1 SGHDN, CDR2 FVKESK. CDR3 length: 14 residues. V lost 5 bases and J 7 bases, leaving 17 bases between the germline ends. The DNA of the CDR3 is TGTGCCAGCAGCAACCGGGGGAAGTCCGGTGAAGCTTTCTTT. Translating gives CASSNRGKSGEAFF.

A single count supports this clone. The chain joins TRBV29-1 to TRBJ1-3; TRBD1 is a possible D gene (6 bases). V was shortened by 6 bases and J by 0 bases, with 9 bases between the two germline ends. The CDR3 covers 13 residues. CDR1 is SQVTM and CDR2 is ANQGSEA in the germline V gene. The CDR3 sequence is CSVGHSSGNTIYF. CDR3 coding DNA: TGCAGCGTGGGACACTCCTCTGGAAACACCATATATTTT. The full variable domain, completed using reference TRBV29-1 and TRBJ1-3, is SAVISQKPSRDICQRGTSLTIQCQVDSQVTMMFWYRQQPGQSLTLIATANQGSEATYESGFVIDKFPISRPNLTFSTLTVSNMSPEDSSIYLCSVGHSSGNTIYFGEGSWLTVV.

J is TRBJ2-7 and V is TRBV20-1; D may be TRBD2 (5 bases). The CDR3 spans 11 residues. Germline loops: CDR1 DFQATT, CDR2 SNEGSKA (reference sequence). Trimming took off 5 bases at V and 3 bases at J, with 8 bases between the two ends. The CDR3 region has the DNA TGCAGTGCTCCCCGGGGCTACGAGCAGTACTTC. Protein: CSAPRGYEQYF.

The rearrangement joins TRBV20-1 to TRBJ1-6; the D is unclear. The CDR3 extends over 11 amino acids. Germline assignment: CDR1 DFQATT and CDR2 SNEGSKA (reference sequence). Trimming stripped 3 bases from V and 9 bases from J, with 6 bases between. In DNA, the CDR3 is TGCAGTGCTAGTGACGGTTCACCCCTCCACTTT. As protein: CSASDGSPLHF.

The CDR3 reads CASSHRGSQPQHF. DNA for the CDR3: TGTGCCAGCAGTCACAGGGGGAGCCAGCCCCAGCATTTT. The rearrangement uses TRBV6-5 and TRBJ1-5; TRBD1 matches 8 bases. Losses at the gene ends were 5 bases for V and 7 bases for J; bases not matched to a gene: 4. CDR1 and CDR2 from the germline V gene are MNHEY and SVGAGI. This CDR3 contains 13 residues.

This clone was seen once. The genes are TRBV6-4 and TRBJ2-3, with D possibly TRBD2 on 5 matching bases. Trimming took 4 bases from V and 1 from J, leaving 12 bases between them. Germline V gene sequence: CDR1 MRHNA, CDR2 SNTAGT. The CDR3 spans 15 residues. CDR3 sequence reads: CASSVELVGTDTQYF. The CDR3 DNA is TGTGCCAGCAGTGTAGAACTAGTGGGCACAGATACGCAGTATTTT.

This chain connects TRBV5-6 to TRBJ1-4; D ambiguous. V dropped 4 bases and J dropped 5 bases, with 12 bases sitting between them. Germline V CDR1 and CDR2: SGHDT, YYEEEE. This CDR3 spans 14 amino acids. CDR3 loop: CASSMDGANEKLFF. DNA of the CDR3: TGTGCCAGCAGCATGGACGGAGCGAATGAAAAACTGTTTTTT.

The chain employs TRBV5-1 and TRBJ1-1; D not certain. The length of the CDR3 is 16 residues. CDR1 SGHRS and CDR2 YFSETQ come from the germline V gene. Between the trimmed V and J ends, which lost 0 bases and 0 bases, there was a span of 12 bases. The CDR3 DNA follows: TGCGCCAGCAGCTTGGAACAGCCGCAAATGAACACTGAAGCTTTCTTT. Amino acids: CASSLEQPQMNTEAFF.

V is TRBV4-3 and J is TRBJ1-2; maybe TRBD1 (6 bases). Germline V gene sequence: CDR1 LGHNA, CDR2 YSLEER. The CDR3 spans 15 residues. V shed 4 bases and J shed 0 bases, with 12 bases lying between them. The CDR3 nucleotides read TGCGCCAGCAGCCTCTACAGGGCTGCTAACTATGGCTACACCTTC. Amino acids: CASSLYRAANYGYTF.

The chain links TRBV7-2 to TRBJ1-4; 8 bases match TRBD1. CDR1 and CDR2 (germline): SGHTA, FQGNSA. After removal of 1 base from V and 7 bases from J, the junction contained 2 bases not matched to a gene. This CDR3 spans 14 amino acids. The CDR3, as DNA: TGTGCCAGCAGCTTAGTGACAGGGGTTGAAAAACTGTTTTTT. Translating gives CASSLVTGVEKLFF. The whole variable domain, remainder taken from reference TRBV7-2 and TRBJ1-4, is GAGVSQSPSNKVTEKGKDVELRCDPISGHTALYWYRQSLGQGLEFLIYFQGNSAPDKSGLPSDRFSAERTGGSVSTLTIQRTQQEDSAVYLCASSLVTGVEKLFFGSGTQLSVL.

J is TRBJ1-6 and V is TRBV30, with 7 bases matching TRBD1. V lost 2 bases to trimming and J lost 7 bases; unmatched junction nucleotides: 8. This CDR3 is built from 15 residues. The germline gives CDR1 GTSNPN, CDR2 SVGIG (reference sequence). CDR3 DNA sequence: TGTGCCTGGAGTATCGTACAGGGGTCGAATTCACCCCTCCACTTT. Protein product: CAWSIVQGSNSPLHF.

The rearrangement joins TRBV27 to TRBJ1-1; D unresolved. The CDR3 is 12 residues long. CDR1 is MNHEY and CDR2 is SMNVEV in the germline V gene (reference sequence). Trimming pared 5 bases from V and 7 bases from J, leaving 11 bases between. The CDR3 DNA follows: TGTGCCAGCAGTCGAGGGCGCGGTGAAGCTTTCTTT. Translated: CASSRGRGEAFF.

The chain is built from TRBV5-1 and TRBJ2-3; a possible D gene is TRBD2 (5 bases). Germline assignment: CDR1 SGHRS and CDR2 YFSETQ. The CDR3 has 14 residues. V gave up 6 bases and J gave up 2 bases, with 13 bases separating them. The CDR3 loop is CASKRRPSTDTQYF. CDR3 bases: TGCGCCAGCAAGCGGAGACCCTCCACAGATACGCAGTATTTT.

The chain is built from TRBV5-1 and TRBJ1-1; D may be TRBD1 (5 bases). The CDR3 is 12 residues long. V was pared by 6 bases and J by 5 bases, with 11 bases between. CDR1 is SGHRS, CDR2 YFSETQ, per germline. The CDR3 here is CASMQEGTEAFF. The CDR3 coding sequence is TGCGCCAGCATGCAGGAGGGGACTGAAGCTTTCTTT.

This chain uses TRBV7-8 with TRBJ1-4, with D tentatively TRBD1 (6 bases). V shed 5 bases and J shed 7 bases, with 11 bases lying between them. The germline gives CDR1 SGHVS, CDR2 FQNEAQ. This CDR3 contains 13 residues. CDR3 sequence reads: CASSMDSSEKLFF. The DNA of the CDR3 is TGTGCCAGCAGCATGGACAGTAGTGAAAAACTGTTTTTT.

The chain uses TRBV6-6 and TRBJ2-3; 8 bases agree with TRBD2. This CDR3 spans 16 amino acids. Trimming cost V 6 bases and J 6 bases; bases outside gene matches: 14. Germline-derived CDR1 and CDR2 are MNHNY and SVGAGI (reference sequence). As DNA, the CDR3 is TGTGCCAGCAGCCCCTGGGGGCGGGGGGTGGCGGATACGCAGTATTTT. This sequence encodes CASSPWGRGVADTQYF.

This chain joins TRBV27 and TRBJ1-5, with a tentative D call TRBD1 (5 bases). CDR3 size: 12 residues. V was clipped by 5 bases and J by 7 bases, with 9 bases between them. In germline, CDR1 is MNHEY, CDR2 SMNVEV (reference sequence). The CDR3 loop reads CASSLRGQPQHF. CDR3 sequence (DNA): TGTGCCAGCAGTCTCCGGGGGCAGCCCCAGCATTTT.